This T cell receptor beta chain was identified in a study of T-cell reconstitution after alpha-beta-depleted transplantation in children. This CDR3 is 14 amino acids long. V dropped 5 bases and J dropped 3; count of bases not matched to a gene: 7. The germline V gene encodes CDR1 DFQATT and CDR2 SNEGSKA (reference sequence). Unique molecular identifiers were built into the TCRbeta library. TCRdb redid the calling of the PCR reads with MiXCR, one entry per CDR3 protein. The sample lists 330,000 or so distinct CDR3 sequences; about 9.3% were seen once. The clonotype originates from a human donor who donated a stem cell graft to a child with acute lymphoblastic leukemia. The chain employs TRBV20-1 and TRBJ2-3; 8 bases match TRBD1. The sample was PBMCs from the stem cell graft donor, taken from the stem cell graft. The CDR3 bases are TGCAGTGCTCTTGGACAGGGTGTGACAGATACGCAGTATTTT. Translation gives CSALGQGVTDTQYF.